This passage covers 6 T cell receptor beta chains from one sample sequenced in a study of human T cells and chemical hapten exposure. Each CDR3 protein gets one entry after TCRdb re-called the 5' RACE reads with MiXCR. The sample contains under 150,000 distinct CDR3 sequences, 15% to 20% of which appear only once. Unfractionated whole blood yielded total RNA. These receptors were obtained from a human donor in good health.

This clonotype was picked up a small number of times. The chain has TRBV29-1 and TRBJ2-3; the D is unclear. Trimming cost V 4 bases and J 3 bases, with 8 bases left between them. There are 12 residues in the CDR3. Per germline, CDR1 SQVTM and CDR2 ANQGSEA. In DNA, the CDR3 is TGCAGCGTTGGGGCAGCTACAGATACGCAGTATTTT. Translating gives CSVGAATDTQYF.

The rearrangement links TRBV15 to TRBJ2-1; the D gene is possibly TRBD1 (6 bases). The CDR3 is 13 residues long. Deletions cut 4 bases from V and 10 bases from J, with 14 bases between. Germline CDR1 reads LNHNV; CDR2 reads YYDKDF (reference sequence). CDR3 region: CATSIRPGDEQFF. The DNA of the CDR3 is TGTGCCACCAGCATCAGACCAGGGGACGAGCAGTTCTTC.

V usage is TRBV9 and J usage is TRBJ2-6; D not certain. The CDR3 loop spans 15 amino acids. CDR1 is SGDLS and CDR2 is YYNGEE in the germline V gene. V dropped 0 bases and J dropped 0 bases, with 4 bases sitting between them. The CDR3 loop is CASSVASSGANVLTF. CDR3 in DNA: TGTGCCAGCAGCGTAGCGAGCTCTGGGGCCAACGTCCTGACTTTC.

This clonotype was counted only a few times. V is TRBV7-9 and J is TRBJ2-7, with D unresolved. V lost 2 bases, J lost 4 bases, and 6 bases lay in between. The CDR3 runs 12 residues. In germline, CDR1 is SEHNR, CDR2 FQNEAQ (reference sequence). The DNA of the CDR3 is TGTGCCAGCAGCTTATTAACGTACGAGCAGTACTTC. As protein: CASSLLTYEQYF.

The chain carries TRBV29-1 and TRBJ2-5; TRBD2 might be the D (6 bases). This CDR3 has 12 residues. CDR1 and CDR2 from the germline V gene are SQVTM and ANQGSEA. DNA of the CDR3: TGCAGTATCCGGTCCCCCGGGGGGACCCAGTACTTC. Amino acid sequence: CSIRSPGGTQYF.

The table lists this clonotype with a few counts. This CDR3 reads CASSDPTGVGYGYTF. CDR3 DNA sequence: TGTGCCAGCAGTGATCCGACAGGGGTCGGCTATGGCTACACCTTC. The chain recombines TRBV25-1 with TRBJ1-2; 8 positions agree with TRBD1. The junction had 7 bases not matched to a gene; V was cut back by 3 bases and J by 4 bases. Germline CDR1 is MGHDK and CDR2 is SYGVNS. This CDR3 comprises 15 residues.